This TCR beta chain was sequenced for a study of response to subunit inactivated influenza vaccine. CDR3 size: 14 residues. Trimming cost V 6 bases and J 5 bases, with 14 bases left between them. CDR1 and CDR2 (germline): SNHLY, FYNNEI. MiXCR, run by TCRdb on the RT-PCR reads, gives a single entry per CDR3 protein. The table includes 650,000 to 850,000 distinct CDR3 sequences, more than 11% detected once. This clonotype was observed many times. This TCR was recovered from a man over 45 who received an inactivated influenza vaccine. The chain links TRBV2 to TRBJ1-5; weak D call: TRBD1 (5 bases). The sample here was PBMCs from blood, taken approximately 15 days before vaccination. The CDR3 DNA reads TGTGCCAGCAGAGCAGGGCGAATGGATCAGCCCCAGCATTTT. Translation: CASRAGRMDQPQHF.